This entry lists 20 T cell receptor beta chains sequenced from one sample in a study of somatic mutations in cytotoxic T cells in rheumatoid arthritis. The repertoire was sequenced with immunoSEQ multiplex PCR; TCRdb's copy has only in-frame clones and lacks some. The table includes around 11,000 clones, roughly 85% detected once. The material sequenced was CD8+ T cells sorted from blood. The receptors derive from an adult with rheumatoid arthritis.

The V call is TRBV14, the J call TRBJ2-4, with D perhaps matching TRBD2 (6 bases). The germline V gene has CDR1 SGHDN and CDR2 FVKESK. The CDR3 spans 14 residues. V lost 4 bases and J lost 0, with 7 bases in between. CDR3 in DNA: TGTGCCAGCAGCCCGGGGGTAGCCAAAAACATTCAGTACTTC. It codes for CASSPGVAKNIQYF.

CDR3: CAWSPRGGGQYF. CDR3 bases: TGTGCCTGGAGCCCAAGAGGGGGTGGGCAGTACTTC. The chain joins TRBV30 to TRBJ2-7, with D tentatively TRBD1 (6 bases). Germline V gene lookup returns CDR1 GTSNPN and CDR2 SVGIG (reference sequence). This CDR3 spans 12 amino acids. Trimming took off 3 bases at V and 9 bases at J, with 15 bases between the two ends.

This clone has only a few counts. This rearrangement joins TRBV28 to TRBJ2-7, with D tentatively TRBD1 (6 bases). Between the trimmed V and J ends, which lost 4 bases and 2 bases, there was a span of 18 bases. The CDR3 sequence is 16 residues long. Germline CDR1 and CDR2: MDHEN and SYDVKM. The DNA for the CDR3 is TGTGCCAGCAGTTCCACCGCGTGGACAGTGACCTACGAGCAGTACTTC. This encodes CASSSTAWTVTYEQYF.

The chain couples TRBV5-4 to TRBJ2-1; 7 bases are shared with TRBD2. CDR1 and CDR2 (germline): SGHNT, YYREEE (reference sequence). V gave up 0 bases and J gave up 0 bases; unmatched junction bases: 3. This CDR3 contains 16 residues. CDR3 sequence reads: CASSLGEGRSYNEQFF. CDR3 nucleotide sequence: TGTGCCAGCAGCTTGGGGGAGGGCCGCTCCTACAATGAGCAGTTCTTC. Filled out from reference TRBV5-4 and TRBJ2-1, the complete variable domain reads ETGVTQSPTHLIKTRGQQVTLRCSSQSGHNTVSWYQQALGQGPQFIFQYYREEENGRGNFPPRFSGLQFPNYSSELNVNALELDDSALYLCASSLGEGRSYNEQFFGPGTRLTVL.

This rearrangement joins TRBV10-1 to TRBJ2-1; D gene unclear. Trimming left V 7 bases short and J 0 bases short, with 10 bases between. The CDR3 is made up of 14 amino acids. Germline values: CDR1 WNHNN, CDR2 SYGVQD (reference sequence). CDR3 bases: TGCGCCAGCAATACCGGCGGCTCCTACAATGAGCAGTTCTTC. Its translation is CASNTGGSYNEQFF.

The V gene is TRBV2, the J gene TRBJ2-2; 9 bases map to TRBD2. The V gene end was trimmed by 7 bases and the J gene end by 10 bases; junction bases not matched to a gene: 13. Germline CDR1 SNHLY, CDR2 FYNNEI. The CDR3 is made up of 15 amino acids. CDR3: CASKAVAGVIEELFF. The CDR3 DNA follows: TGTGCCAGCAAGGCGGTAGCGGGAGTAATAGAGGAGCTGTTTTTT. Complete variable domain (other parts from reference TRBV2 and TRBJ2-2): EPEVTQTPSHQVTQMGQEVILRCVPISNHLYFYWYRQILGQKVEFLVSFYNNEISEKSEIFDDQFSVERPDGSNFTLKIRSTKLEDSAMYFCASKAVAGVIEELFFGEGSRLTVL.

The rearrangement uses TRBV25-1 and TRBJ2-5; the match to TRBD1 covers 8 bases. This CDR3 has 14 residues. Germline loops: CDR1 MGHDK, CDR2 SYGVNS. V was clipped by 5 bases and J by 5 bases; unmatched bases: 7. The CDR3 sequence: CASSMRQGWETQYF. For the CDR3, the DNA is TGTGCCAGCAGTATGCGACAGGGGTGGGAGACCCAGTACTTC.

The chain recombines TRBV6-5 with TRBJ2-5; D ambiguous. The CDR3 runs 13 residues. Germline V CDR1 and CDR2: MNHEY, SVGAGI. The ends were cut back, 2 bases at V and 7 bases at J, with 11 bases in the middle. CDR3 sequence (DNA): TGTGCCAGCAGTTACACGGACGGCGGGACCCAGTACTTC. Translated, it gives CASSYTDGGTQYF.

V gene TRBV28 combines with J gene TRBJ1-2, with D perhaps TRBD1 (6 bases). Germline V CDR1 and CDR2: MDHEN, SYDVKM. The V gene lost 5 bases and the J gene lost 8 bases, with 12 bases spanning the gap. This CDR3 has 12 residues. CDR3 sequence reads: CASSPDSTGYTF. The CDR3 DNA reads TGTGCCAGCAGTCCGGACAGCACCGGCTACACCTTC.

CDR3 amino acids: CASSPATIGLNYGYTF. The CDR3 coding sequence is TGTGCCAGCTCACCGGCGACAATTGGCCTGAACTATGGCTACACCTTC. V and J are TRBV18 and TRBJ1-2; D is unclear. From germline, CDR1 is KGHSH and CDR2 LQKENI. V was trimmed by 3 bases and J by 2 bases, leaving 16 bases between them. The CDR3 extends over 16 amino acids.

The chain employs TRBV14 and TRBJ2-5; the D gene is possibly TRBD1 (6 bases). The germline V and J ends were trimmed by 2 bases and 5 bases, with 12 bases remaining between them. CDR3 length: 14 residues. Germline V CDR1 and CDR2: SGHDN, FVKESK. The CDR3 nucleotides read TGTGCCAGCAGCCAATACAGGGATGGGGAGACCCAGTACTTC. It yields the protein CASSQYRDGETQYF.

J is TRBJ2-7 and V is TRBV7-9; 10 nucleotides match TRBD1. Germline-derived CDR1 and CDR2 are SEHNR and FQNEAQ (reference sequence). V shed 5 bases, J shed 5 bases, and the junction held 15 bases outside the gene matches. The CDR3 sequence is 17 residues long. This CDR3 reads CASSARDRGLWLDEQYF. CDR3 nucleotide sequence: TGTGCCAGCAGCGCCCGGGACAGGGGTCTTTGGTTGGACGAGCAGTACTTC.

The chain has TRBV11-2 and TRBJ1-4, with D unresolved. Between the trimmed V and J ends, which lost 1 base and 0 bases, there was a span of 12 bases. Looked up from germline, CDR1 is SGHAT and CDR2 is FQNNGV. This CDR3 has 17 amino acids. Here the CDR3 reads CASSLGVKLATNEKLFF. Here the CDR3 DNA reads TGTGCCAGCAGCTTAGGCGTCAAATTGGCAACTAATGAAAAACTGTTTTTT.

V gene TRBV4-3 combines with J gene TRBJ1-3; D possibly corresponds to TRBD1 (6 bases). The CDR3 contains 15 residues. Per the germline V gene, CDR1 is LGHNA and CDR2 is YSLEER. Trimming took off 4 bases at V and 0 bases at J, with 10 bases between the two ends. The CDR3 here is CASSPGTNSGNTIYF. CDR3 DNA: TGCGCCAGCAGCCCAGGGACAAACTCTGGAAACACCATATATTTT.

The chain joins TRBV29-1 to TRBJ2-7; TRBD2 agrees at 7 bases. The germline V gene has CDR1 SQVTM and CDR2 ANQGSEA. The CDR3 extends over 12 amino acids. With 1 base clipped from V and 6 bases from J, the junction kept 3 bases outside the gene matches. CDR3 coding DNA: TGCAGCGTTGAAGGGGGGGGGTCCGAGCAGTACTTC. This encodes CSVEGGGSEQYF.

This chain uses TRBV2 with TRBJ1-5; no clear D. The CDR3 is 14 amino acids. CDR1 is SNHLY, CDR2 FYNNEI, per germline. Between the trimmed V and J ends, which lost 6 bases and 0 bases, there was a span of 9 bases. The CDR3 DNA reads TGTGCCAGCAGCTTTACACCTAGCAATCAGCCCCAGCATTTT. Protein: CASSFTPSNQPQHF. Complete variable domain (other parts from reference TRBV2 and TRBJ1-5): EPEVTQTPSHQVTQMGQEVILRCVPISNHLYFYWYRQILGQKVEFLVSFYNNEISEKSEIFDDQFSVERPDGSNFTLKIRSTKLEDSAMYFCASSFTPSNQPQHFGDGTRLSIL.

Sample share makes this clone medium-sized. The chain links TRBV25-1 to TRBJ1-2, with 9 bases lining up with TRBD1. Per the germline V gene, CDR1 is MGHDK and CDR2 is SYGVNS. The CDR3 is 14 residues long. The V gene end was trimmed by 8 bases and the J gene end by 5 bases; junction bases not matched to a gene: 9. The CDR3 protein is CASGAGTGLYGYTF. DNA for the CDR3: TGTGCCAGCGGAGCCGGGACAGGGTTATATGGCTACACCTTC.

The chain links TRBV7-8 to TRBJ2-7, with a tentative D call TRBD1 (5 bases). The germline CDR1 and CDR2 sequences are SGHVS and FQNEAQ. The CDR3 contains 14 residues. Between the trimmed V and J ends, which lost 3 bases and 4 bases, there was a span of 13 bases. This chain's CDR3 is CASSFGRAGYEQYF. The DNA of the CDR3 is TGTGCCAGCAGCTTTGGTAGGGCAGGGTACGAGCAGTACTTC.

The table lists this clone with a count of one. The chain couples TRBV30 to TRBJ2-3; 9 bases map to TRBD1. Germline V gene data show CDR1 as GTSNPN and CDR2 as SVGIG (reference sequence). V shed 4 bases and J 2 bases; nucleotides not matched to a gene: 4. CDR3 length equals 14 residues. The CDR3 sequence is CAWTGTGITDTQYF. The CDR3 region has the DNA TGTGCCTGGACCGGGACAGGGATCACAGATACGCAGTATTTT.

The chain couples TRBV6-5 to TRBJ1-2, with TRBD1 matching 7 bases. The trim removed 6 bases at V and 8 bases at J, leaving 9 bases unmatched. CDR3 length: 13 amino acids. Looked up from germline, CDR1 is MNHEY and CDR2 is SVGAGI. CDR3 protein: CASRTDRVQGYTF. As DNA, the CDR3 is TGTGCCAGCAGAACCGACAGGGTGCAGGGCTACACCTTC.